These T cell receptor beta chains were read from a single sample in a study of OX40 agonist ivuxolimab in advanced cancers. TCRdb's copy holds only in-frame clones and misses some; the assay was immunoSEQ multiplex PCR. There are around 140,000 clones in the sample; 90% occur only once, and roughly 0.99% lies in the top ten. Sequences were derived from CD4+ or CD8+ T cells sorted from blood, sampled in a trial of the OX40 agonist ivuxolimab. The receptors derive from an adult with an advanced solid tumor such as melanoma, head and neck, liver or kidney cancer. The CDR3 runs from the conserved cysteine through the conserved F or W. D genes are given only for firm matches. Clone size, where shown, is once, few, many, or a class for clones that have expanded.

- - TRBJ1-2 TRBV7-9 TGTGCCAGCAGCTTTTCCGGGGGAGACTATGGCTACACCTTC CASSFSGGDYGYTF
- TRBD2 TRBJ2-7 TRBV7-2 TGTGCCAGCAGCTTAGTAGGAGCGGGAGGGAGTTCCTACGAGCAGTACTTC CASSLVGAGGSSYEQYF
- - TRBJ2-7 TRBV18 TGTGCCAGCTCACCACGGGAGTACTCCTACGAGCAGTACTTC CASSPREYSYEQYF
- - TRBJ2-7 TRBV19 TGTGCCAGTAGTCCAGGGACGTATACCAGTGGCGAGCAGTACTTC CASSPGTYTSGEQYF
few - TRBJ2-3 TRBV27 TGTGCCAGCAGTTTTGCGGCGGGGTCGGATACGCAGTATTTT CASSFAAGSDTQYF
once TRBD2 TRBJ2-1 TRBV7-3 TGTGCCAGCAGCCCCGGGACTAGCGGGAATGAGCAGTTCTTC CASSPGTSGNEQFF
- - TRBJ2-6 TRBV28 TGTGCCAGCAGTTTAGAGGGGGGACTCTCTGGGGCCAACGTCCTGACTTTC CASSLEGGLSGANVLTF
once - TRBJ1-2 TRBV28 TGTGCCAGCATTCCTCTTACCTACTATCGTGGCTACACCTTC CASIPLTYYRGYTF
- - TRBJ1-3 TRBV19 TGTGCCAGTAGCCCTCGGGAGAGCTCTGGAAACACCATATATTTT CASSPRESSGNTIYF
few - TRBJ2-7 TRBV7-9 TGTGCCAGCAGCCGCTCGGGGGTAGAGCAGTACTTC CASSRSGVEQYF
- - TRBJ1-3 TRBV5-1 TGCGCCAGCAGCTTGGGGGTTGCAGGTGATGGAAACACCATATATTTT CASSLGVAGDGNTIYF
- TRBD1 TRBJ1-1 TRBV5-1 TGCGCCAGCAGCAAGGTCGGGACAGGGAACACTGAAGCTTTCTTT CASSKVGTGNTEAFF
- - TRBJ1-5 TRBV28 TGTGCCAGCAGACTAGATAGCAATCAGCCCCAGCATTTT CASRLDSNQPQHF
- - TRBJ2-7 TRBV2 TGTGCCAGCAGCCCCCCCACGCGGGGACCCCACGAGCAGTACTTC CASSPPTRGPHEQYF
- TRBD2 TRBJ2-7 TRBV19 TGTGCCAGTAGTCCGTGGACTAGCGGGAGCTACGAGCAGTACTTC CASSPWTSGSYEQYF
- - TRBJ1-4 TRBV7-8 TGTGCCAGCACCCCCGGGGGTACCCTTAATGAAAAACTGTTTTTT CASTPGGTLNEKLFF
few - TRBJ1-1 TRBV7-3 TGTGCCAGCAGCTTAAAGGCAGGGGCCACTGAAGCTTTCTTT CASSLKAGATEAFF
- TRBD1 TRBJ1-2 TRBV5-6 TGTGCCAGCAGCTTGGTACAGGGGGGGCGTGGCTACACCTTC CASSLVQGGRGYTF
- - TRBJ1-2 TRBV4-2 TGTGCCAGCAGCCAAGTACCCATAGGGAATAACTATGGCTACACCTTC CASSQVPIGNNYGYTF
- - TRBJ2-7 TRBV6-6 TGTGCCAGCAGTTACGGGGCGGCCTCCTACGAGCAGTACTTC CASSYGAASYEQYF
once - TRBJ1-2 TRBV5-4 TGTGCCAGCAGCGAGAACCGGGACCCCGGTCGTCTTGGCTACACCTTC CASSENRDPGRLGYTF
- TRBD1 TRBJ2-1 TRBV10-3 TGTGCCATCAGTGACTCCACCGGGACAGGGGCCTACAATGAGCAGTTCTTC CAISDSTGTGAYNEQFF
- TRBD1 TRBJ2-2 TRBV7-6 TGTGCCAGCAGCTGGGGACAGGGGGGGACCGGGGAGCTGTTTTTT CASSWGQGGTGELFF
- - TRBJ1-2 TRBV19 TGTGCCAGTCTCCCGGGACACCCGAACTATGGCTACACCTTC CASLPGHPNYGYTF
- - TRBJ1-1 TRBV14 TGTGCCAGCAGCCAAGGGACTTGGAACACTGAAGCTTTCTTT CASSQGTWNTEAFF
- TRBD1 TRBJ2-1 TRBV28 TGTGCCAGCACCACCTGGAGGGCAGGGGGCTTAGCGTCCTACAATGAGCAGTTCTTC CASTTWRAGGLASYNEQFF
- - TRBJ1-2 TRBV6-1 TGTGCCAGCATCTTGTCACAGCCTGATAACTATGGCTACACCTTC CASILSQPDNYGYTF
- - TRBJ2-2 TRBV28 TGTGCCCTAGGTGGCACCGGGGAGCTGTTTTTT CALGGTGELFF
few - TRBJ2-3 TRBV19 TGTGCCAGTAGTATAGGGGTCACAGATACGCAGTATTTT CASSIGVTDTQYF
- - TRBJ1-1 TRBV6-6 TGTGCCAGCACACAGTCGGTCACTGAAGCTTTCTTT CASTQSVTEAFF
- - TRBJ2-5 TRBV30 TGTGCCTGGAATATTGGGGGGGAGACCCAGTACTTC CAWNIGGETQYF
- - TRBJ1-5 TRBV28 TGTGCCAGCAGTCGGGCCTCAGGCAATCAGCCCCAGCATTTT CASSRASGNQPQHF
- TRBD2 TRBJ2-7 TRBV9 TGTGCCAGCAGCGTAGGGGCTAGCGGAGCCTACGAGCAGTACTTC CASSVGASGAYEQYF